This paragraph reports one T cell receptor (beta chain). Antigen specificity is unknown. The missing CDR3 end, 3 residues past where the read stops, is filled in from the germline J gene. The V gene's germline CDR1 is SGHTA and CDR2 FQGNSA. The CDR3 has 14 residues. The method was immunoSEQ multiplex PCR; TCRdb's version includes in-frame clones alone and lacks a portion of them. The sample includes 34,000 or so clones. The record originates from a study of T cells in women clearing cervical HPV infection. Points from the study as a whole: CIN3+ cases had significantly higher TCR repertoire richness than controls, but evenness did not differ.

This chain links TRBV7-2 with TRBJ2-4, with TRBD1 matching 8 bases. This clonotype was sampled from a woman aged 18 to 75 with a cervical HPV16 infection that either progressed to CIN3+ or cleared (not recorded which). Material: blood buffy coat. This CDR3 is CASSYFGQGRGQYF. The sequenced part of the CDR3 DNA is TGTGCCAGCAGCTACTTCGGACAGGGAAGGGGT.